This T cell receptor (beta chain) was sequenced during a study of blood T cell repertoires in COVID-19 (dated by TCRdb to 2020 to 2022). As for the study more broadly: Samples covering the acute and convalescent phases of COVID-19 were provided by collaborators in the United States, Italy and Spain. The repertoires were made available in a free public database intended to serve as a resource for research on the immune response to SARS-CoV-2. The sample metadata nearly always contained a de-identified subject ID, COVID-19 status, age in years and sex. HLA class I and class II types, where available, came from metadata supplied by the sample provider rather than from assay-based typing. Deeply sampled blood TCRbeta repertoires from subjects exposed to, actively infected with, or recovered from COVID-19 were included in the dataset. The samples were drawn from two sources: the first 160 participants of the ongoing ImmuneRACE study, and 1,254 subjects contributed by 6 global collaborators. The material from the prospective study consisted of cDNA or gDNA derived from T cells, B-cell-depleted T cells, or PBMCs.

TCRbeta CDR3 regions were amplified from genomic DNA by means of the immunoSEQ Assay, a bias-controlled multiplex PCR. Turning to the authors' computational methods: The number of nucleated cells in each sample was estimated by amplification of reference gene primers within the assay. To quantify the absolute abundance of each unique TCRbeta CDR3 rearrangement, sequence reads were collapsed and filtered. For each sample, productive Simpson clonality was calculated as the square root of Simpson's diversity index across productive rearrangements. The table was pulled from immuneACCESS by TCRdb, which kept in-frame rearrangements only. Such tables lose some clones; where checked, under half of the loss comes from unresolved V genes, and the rest has no known cause. Clone size and the V and J calls come from that table; the DNA yielded D and trimming. The sample table contains under 250,000 clones; only one count was recorded for around 80% of them. The biggest ten clones account for about 7% of the sample.

Each collaborating institution followed its own protocols to collect whole blood in K2EDTA tubes. Collaborator samples were shipped for TCRbeta analysis as frozen whole blood, isolated PBMCs, or DNA extracted from either sample type. In regard to this clone: Its binding antigen is unknown. No much larger clonotype is one base removed from it; base qualities were not supplied.

Inclusive of the bounding cysteine and phenylalanine, the CDR3 is 13 residues long. The CDR3 DNA has 39 bases and is translated from base 1. CDR1 and CDR2 are read off the germline V gene as SGHTA and FQGNSA. V was cut back by 1 base and J by 4 bases, leaving a gap of 5 bases between them. Study-wide conclusions, independent of this receptor: Clinical and demographic metadata were provided uncurated, with the amount varying by source and participant.

This receptor was identified in a woman aged 65 to 85 with acute or convalescent COVID-19. The rearrangement combines TRBV7-2 with TRBJ2-1; 5 matching bases give a weak D call of TRBD1. What was sequenced was peripheral blood. This receptor has the CDR3 CASSLGTYNEQFF. Read as DNA, the sequence is TGTGCCAGCAGCTTAGGGACATACAATGAGCAGTTCTTC.